These 18 T cell receptor beta chains share one sample of origin, sequenced in a study of blood T cell repertoires in COVID-19. The protocol was immunoSEQ multiplex PCR, while the TCRdb copy is restricted to in-frame clones and leaves out a portion. The sample contains roughly 330,000 clones, around nine tenths of which appear only once. The sample consisted of peripheral blood. The receptors come from a woman aged 50 to 65 with active or convalescent COVID-19.

The chain recombines TRBV28 with TRBJ2-7; the match to TRBD1 covers 8 bases. Looked up from germline, CDR1 is MDHEN and CDR2 is SYDVKM. The CDR3 length is 16 residues. V lost 5 bases to trimming and J lost 3 bases; unmatched junction nucleotides: 12. The CDR3 here is CASSRGTGEGLYEQYF. The CDR3 region has the DNA TGTGCCAGCAGTCGTGGGACAGGCGAGGGTCTCTACGAGCAGTACTTC.

Notes on this clone: A junction boundary mismatches the germline segment, possibly from a read error. The chain has TRBV7-7 and TRBJ2-2; D not resolved. CDR1 and CDR2 from the germline V gene are SSHAT and FNYEAQ (reference sequence). This CDR3 has 14 amino acids. The CDR3 DNA reads TGTGCTAGCAGCTCTACCGAGAACACCGGGGAGCTGTTTTTT. Translating it yields CASSSTENTGELFF.

The chain is built from TRBV4-1 and TRBJ1-4, with D hard to call. Trimming removed 0 bases from V and 0 bases from J, with 17 bases in between. Germline lookup yields CDR1 MGHRA and CDR2 YSYEKL. There are 19 residues in the CDR3. DNA for the CDR3: TGCGCCAGCAGCCAAGATCCCGCGGAAACAACCTCAACTAATGAAAAACTGTTTTTT. Its translation: CASSQDPAETTSTNEKLFF.

The chain carries TRBV4-2 and TRBJ1-1; TRBD1 is a possible D gene (5 bases). This CDR3 comprises 16 residues. Trimming removed 0 bases at V and 1 base at J, with 12 bases between. CDR1 and CDR2 (germline): LGHNA, YNFKEQ. The CDR3 DNA sequence: TGTGCCAGCAGCCAAGATCAGGGCGGATGGAACACTGAAGCTTTCTTT. It codes for CASSQDQGGWNTEAFF.

V is TRBV24-1 and J is TRBJ2-2; TRBD1 is a possible D gene (6 bases). The CDR3 sequence is 18 residues long. Germline-derived CDR1 and CDR2 are KGHDR and SFDVKD. Trimming left V 3 bases short and J 0 bases short, with 16 bases between. CDR3 sequence: CATSDPEAGTTNTGELFF. The CDR3 DNA follows: TGTGCCACCAGTGATCCGGAGGCCGGGACAACGAACACCGGGGAGCTGTTTTTT.

This clone was found once. The V gene is TRBV28, the J gene TRBJ2-5, with D tentatively TRBD2 (5 bases). Per the germline V gene, CDR1 is MDHEN and CDR2 is SYDVKM. The CDR3 extends over 14 amino acids. V was cut by 5 bases and J by 5 bases, with 15 bases left in between. CDR3 coding DNA: TGTGCCAGCAGTCGCCCGACCAGGAGGGAGACCCAGTACTTC. Residues: CASSRPTRRETQYF.

The V call is TRBV19, the J call TRBJ2-1; 7 bases match TRBD2. V lost 11 bases, J lost 0 bases, and 16 bases stayed unmatched. The CDR3 has 17 residues. Germline V gives CDR1 LNHDA, CDR2 SQIVND (reference sequence). The CDR3, as DNA: TGTGCCTCTACTGGGCTAGCGGCCCTTGGCTCCTACAATGAGCAGTTCTTC. It codes for CASTGLAALGSYNEQFF.

The V gene is TRBV5-4, the J gene TRBJ2-5; TRBD1 agrees at 10 bases. With 4 bases clipped from V and 5 bases from J, the junction kept 8 bases outside the gene matches. CDR3 length: 15 amino acids. Germline CDR1 SGHNT, CDR2 YYREEE (reference sequence). The DNA of the CDR3 is TGTGCCAGCAGCGGCGGGACAGGGGTTACGGAGACCCAGTACTTC. Translated, it gives CASSGGTGVTETQYF.

This chain links TRBV7-2 with TRBJ1-5; D unclear. The V end lost 4 bases, the J end lost 2 bases, and 12 bases lay between the germline ends. Germline V lookup: CDR1 SGHTA, CDR2 FQGNSA. The length of the CDR3 is 15 residues. This CDR3 reads CASSSGDGRNQPQHF. In DNA, the CDR3 is TGTGCCAGCAGCTCGGGAGACGGGCGCAATCAGCCCCAGCATTTT.

The chain joins TRBV9 to TRBJ2-3, with 7 bases lining up with TRBD2. Germline V gene sequence: CDR1 SGDLS, CDR2 YYNGEE. The junction had 6 bases not matched to a gene; V was cut back by 2 bases and J by 0 bases. The CDR3 extends over 16 amino acids. The CDR3 region is CASSVNPGLSTDTQYF. The CDR3 DNA follows: TGTGCCAGCAGCGTCAACCCGGGACTAAGCACAGATACGCAGTATTTT. Full variable domain (rest looked up from reference TRBV9 and TRBJ2-3): DSGVTQTPKHLITATGQRVTLRCSPRSGDLSVYWYQQSLDQGLQFLIQYYNGEERAKGNILERFSAQQFPDLHSELNLSSLELGDSALYFCASSVNPGLSTDTQYFGPGTRLTVL.

This chain connects TRBV6-5 to TRBJ2-7, with 7 positions matching TRBD1. Germline loops: CDR1 MNHEY, CDR2 SVGAGI. The CDR3 contains 14 residues. After removal of 2 bases from V and 4 bases from J, the junction contained 5 bases not matched to a gene. The CDR3 here is CASSYDREGYEQYF. CDR3 in DNA: TGTGCCAGCAGTTACGACAGGGAAGGATACGAGCAGTACTTC.

The rearrangement joins TRBV6-5 to TRBJ2-4; 11 bases are a match to TRBD1. Trimming cost V 6 bases and J 9 bases; bases outside gene matches: 7. CDR3 size: 14 residues. Germline CDR1 reads MNHEY; CDR2 reads SVGAGI. The DNA for the CDR3 is TGTGCCAGCAGGGACAGGGGGCGAACGGCCATTCAGTACTTC. It specifies CASRDRGRTAIQYF.

The genes are TRBV7-3 and TRBJ2-3, with 9 bases lining up with TRBD2. This CDR3 region has 14 residues. V was clipped by 9 bases and J by 7 bases; unmatched bases: 11. Germline V gene data show CDR1 as SGHTA and CDR2 as FQGTGA. The CDR3 region has the DNA TGTGCCAGTGCGGGAGGGCGGGCTCGAAATACGCAGTATTTT. Residues: CASAGGRARNTQYF.

This clone appeared a single time. The rearrangement uses TRBV28 and TRBJ2-1; no definite D call. The CDR3 extends over 14 amino acids. Germline values: CDR1 MDHEN, CDR2 SYDVKM. Trimming left V 3 bases short and J 4 bases short, with 10 bases between. CDR3 protein: CASSFPAEYNEQFF. CDR3 DNA: TGTGCCAGCAGTTTCCCCGCCGAGTACAATGAGCAGTTCTTC.

The chain combines TRBV7-8 with TRBJ2-7, with D maybe TRBD2 (6 bases). The CDR3 has 19 amino acids. Germline V gene data show CDR1 as SGHVS and CDR2 as FQNEAQ. V was shortened by 5 bases and J by 7 bases, with 33 bases between the two germline ends. In nucleotides, the CDR3 is TGTGCCAGCAGCGAACCCCTGTGGCGCGGGATACCCGCGTCTGTAGAGCAGTACTTC. This translates into CASSEPLWRGIPASVEQYF.

V and J are TRBV10-3 and TRBJ2-3, with unresolved D. CDR3 length equals 13 residues. V lost 6 bases and J 2 bases, leaving 9 bases between the germline ends. The germline CDR1 and CDR2 sequences are ENHRY and SYGVKD. DNA for the CDR3: TGTGCCATCAGGGGCATGGTCACAGATACGCAGTATTTT. Its protein product is CAIRGMVTDTQYF.

The chain joins TRBV9 to TRBJ1-1; a possible D gene is TRBD1 (6 bases). Germline V gene sequence: CDR1 SGDLS, CDR2 YYNGEE. This CDR3 region has 17 residues. Trimming removed 6 bases from V and 1 base from J, with 22 bases in between. CDR3 DNA: TGTGCCAGCACCCAGGCCCCGAGGGGGTGGGAGAACACTGAAGCTTTCTTT. Protein: CASTQAPRGWENTEAFF.

The chain uses TRBV4-2 and TRBJ1-5; D is unclear. V lost 0 bases and J 2 bases, leaving 17 bases between the germline ends. The CDR3 covers 18 residues. Per the germline V gene, CDR1 is LGHNA and CDR2 is YNFKEQ. The CDR3 loop is CASSQDFPPSGGNQPQHF. The CDR3 DNA sequence: TGTGCCAGCAGCCAAGATTTCCCGCCCTCCGGGGGCAATCAGCCCCAGCATTTT.